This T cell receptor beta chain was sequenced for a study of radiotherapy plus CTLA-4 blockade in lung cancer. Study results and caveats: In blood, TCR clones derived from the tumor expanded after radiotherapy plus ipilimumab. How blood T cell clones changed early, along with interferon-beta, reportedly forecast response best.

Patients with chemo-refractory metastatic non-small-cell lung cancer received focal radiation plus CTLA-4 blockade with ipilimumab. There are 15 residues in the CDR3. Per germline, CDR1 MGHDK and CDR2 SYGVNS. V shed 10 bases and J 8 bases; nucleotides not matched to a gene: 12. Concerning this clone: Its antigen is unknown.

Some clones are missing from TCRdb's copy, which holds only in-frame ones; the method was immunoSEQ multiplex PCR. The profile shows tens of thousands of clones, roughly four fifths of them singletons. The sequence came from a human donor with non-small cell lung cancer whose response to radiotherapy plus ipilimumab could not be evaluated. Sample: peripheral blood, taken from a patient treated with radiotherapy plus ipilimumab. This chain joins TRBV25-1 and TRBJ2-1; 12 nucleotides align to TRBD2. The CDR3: CATIPTSGGLDEQFF. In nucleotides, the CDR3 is TGTGCCACCATCCCAACTAGCGGGGGGCTGGATGAGCAGTTCTTC.